The source of this T cell receptor beta chain is a study of blood T cell repertoires in COVID-19. Study information: Researchers got acute and convalescent COVID-19 samples from the United States, Italy and Spain. T cells, B-cell-depleted T cells, or PBMCs supplied cDNA or gDNA.

The germline CDR1 and CDR2 sequences are SQVTM and ANQGSEA. J was trimmed by 3 bases and V by 4 bases; bases with no gene match: 28. The CDR3 is 22 amino acids. Per the authors' pipeline: Estimates of nucleated cell counts were drawn from the amplification of reference gene primers. Clones were sequenced by immunoSEQ multiplex PCR, and TCRdb holds only the in-frame ones, with some missing. The DNA was the basis for D and trimming; V, J and clone size are from that table. Of 180,000 or so clones in the sample, roughly three quarters were seen once. The chain joins TRBV29-1 to TRBJ2-1, with 9 positions matching TRBD1. This receptor was taken from a woman of 80 years or more with COVID-19, enrolled during active disease. The specimen sequenced was peripheral blood. The DNA of the CDR3 is TGCAGCGTTGGGCCCACTCGTGGACAGGGGTACGGCGGGAGCCCATACTACAATGAGCAGTTCTTC. Its protein product is CSVGPTRGQGYGGSPYYNEQFF.